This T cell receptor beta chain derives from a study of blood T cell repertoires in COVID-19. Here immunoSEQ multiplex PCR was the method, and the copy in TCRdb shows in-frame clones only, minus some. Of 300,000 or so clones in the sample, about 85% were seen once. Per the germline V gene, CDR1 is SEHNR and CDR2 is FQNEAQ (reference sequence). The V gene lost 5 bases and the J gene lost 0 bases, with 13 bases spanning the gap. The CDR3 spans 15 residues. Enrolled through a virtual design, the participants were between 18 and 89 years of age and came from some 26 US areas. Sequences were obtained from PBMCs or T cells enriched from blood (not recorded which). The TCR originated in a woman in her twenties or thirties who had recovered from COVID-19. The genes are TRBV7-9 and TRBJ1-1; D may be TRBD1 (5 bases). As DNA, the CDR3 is TGTGCCAGCAGCCTCCTAGACAGCGTGAACACTGAAGCTTTCTTT. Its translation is CASSLLDSVNTEAFF. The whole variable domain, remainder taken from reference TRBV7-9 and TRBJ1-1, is DTGVSQNPRHKITKRGQNVTFRCDPISEHNRLYWYRQTLGQGPEFLTYFQNEAQLEKSRLLSDRFSAERPKGSFSTLEIQRTEQGDSAMYLCASSLLDSVNTEAFFGQGTRLTVV.